This T cell receptor beta chain was retrieved from a study of post-analysis software for immune sequencing data. Overall study results and limits: Among a few TRBV segments more frequent in patients than controls were TRBV5-6, TRBV5-1 and TRBV20-1.

CDR3 length: 16 amino acids. With V trimmed by 6 bases and J by 6 bases, 8 bases remained unmatched. CDR1 and CDR2 from the germline V gene are SGHRS and YFSETQ. TCR beta cDNA libraries included unique molecular identifiers. TCRdb analysed the PCR reads with MiXCR anew, one entry per CDR3 protein. The table lists 750,000 to 900,000 distinct CDR3 sequences, around 42% of them singletons, with roughly 4.4% in the top ten. Note on this clonotype: Its antigen is currently unknown.

Sequencing input: blood. This sequence joins TRBV5-1 and TRBJ2-2; 13 nucleotides agree with TRBD2. The source is a girl between 5 and 17 years old with multiple sclerosis. CDR3 amino acids: CASTRTSGSRAGELFF. The CDR3 bases are TGCGCCAGCACCAGGACTAGCGGGAGTAGGGCCGGGGAGCTGTTTTTT.